The TCR beta chain under discussion was sequenced for a study of T cell changes during pregnancy in multiple sclerosis. Assay: immunoSEQ multiplex PCR; the TCRdb copy retains only in-frame clones and omits some. Of 70,000 to 90,000 clones listed, 85% to 95% are singletons. CDR1 and CDR2 (germline): SGHNT, YYREEE (reference sequence). V was trimmed by 1 base and J by 6 bases, leaving 5 bases between them. The CDR3 runs 12 residues. The chain links TRBV5-4 to TRBJ2-1, with D unclear. The specimen comprised peripheral blood, sampled in the second trimester of pregnancy. The clonotype was recovered from a female donor in good health, enrolled as a control in a pregnancy study. Written as DNA, the CDR3 is TGTGCCAGCAGCTTGTCGGGCAATGAGCAGTTCTTC. Amino acid sequence: CASSLSGNEQFF. Full variable domain (remainder filled in from reference TRBV5-4 and TRBJ2-1): ETGVTQSPTHLIKTRGQQVTLRCSSQSGHNTVSWYQQALGQGPQFIFQYYREEENGRGNFPPRFSGLQFPNYSSELNVNALELDDSALYLCASSLSGNEQFFGPGTRLTVL.